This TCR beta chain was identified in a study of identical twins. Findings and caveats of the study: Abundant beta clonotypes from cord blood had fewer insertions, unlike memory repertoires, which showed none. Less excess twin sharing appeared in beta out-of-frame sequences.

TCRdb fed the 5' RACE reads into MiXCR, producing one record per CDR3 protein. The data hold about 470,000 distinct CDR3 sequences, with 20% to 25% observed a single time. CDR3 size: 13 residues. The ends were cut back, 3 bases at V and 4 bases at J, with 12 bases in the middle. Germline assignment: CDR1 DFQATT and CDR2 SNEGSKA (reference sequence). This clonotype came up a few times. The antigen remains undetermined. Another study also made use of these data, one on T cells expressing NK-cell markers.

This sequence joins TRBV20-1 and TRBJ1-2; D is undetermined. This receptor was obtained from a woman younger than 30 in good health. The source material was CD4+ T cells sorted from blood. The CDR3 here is CSASFPDVYGYTF. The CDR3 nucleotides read TGCAGTGCTAGCTTCCCAGACGTCTATGGCTACACCTTC.